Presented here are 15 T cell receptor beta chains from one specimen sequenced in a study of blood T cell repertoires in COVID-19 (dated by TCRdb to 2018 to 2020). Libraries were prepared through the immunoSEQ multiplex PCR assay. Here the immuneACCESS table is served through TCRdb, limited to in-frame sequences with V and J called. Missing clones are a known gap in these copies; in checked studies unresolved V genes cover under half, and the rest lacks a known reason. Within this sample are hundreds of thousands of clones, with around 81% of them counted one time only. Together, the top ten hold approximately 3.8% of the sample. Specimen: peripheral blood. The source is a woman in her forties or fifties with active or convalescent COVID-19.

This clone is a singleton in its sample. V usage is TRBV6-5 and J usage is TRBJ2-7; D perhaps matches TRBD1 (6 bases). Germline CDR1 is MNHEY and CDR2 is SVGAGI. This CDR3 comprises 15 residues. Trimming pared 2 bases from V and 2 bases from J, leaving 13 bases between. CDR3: CASSYALRGPYEQYF. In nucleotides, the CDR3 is TGTGCCAGCAGTTACGCACTCAGGGGACCCTACGAGCAGTACTTC.

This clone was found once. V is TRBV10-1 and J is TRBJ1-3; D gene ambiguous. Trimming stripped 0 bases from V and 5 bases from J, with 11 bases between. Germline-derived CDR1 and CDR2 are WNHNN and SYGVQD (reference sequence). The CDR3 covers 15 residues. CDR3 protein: CASSESGSGRNTIYF. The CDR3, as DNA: TGCGCCAGCAGTGAGTCAGGGAGTGGAAGAAACACCATATATTTT.

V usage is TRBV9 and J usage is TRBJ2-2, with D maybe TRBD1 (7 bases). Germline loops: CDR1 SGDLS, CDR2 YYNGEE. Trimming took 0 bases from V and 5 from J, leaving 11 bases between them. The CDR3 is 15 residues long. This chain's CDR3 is CASSVAGGRTGELFF. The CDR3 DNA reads TGTGCCAGCAGCGTAGCAGGGGGGAGGACCGGGGAGCTGTTTTTT.

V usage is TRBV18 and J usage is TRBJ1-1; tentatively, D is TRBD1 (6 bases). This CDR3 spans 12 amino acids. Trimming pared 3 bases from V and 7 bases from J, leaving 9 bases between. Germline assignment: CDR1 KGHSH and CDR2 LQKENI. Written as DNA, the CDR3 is TGTGCCAGCTCACCCTTGGACAGTGAAGCTTTCTTT. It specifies CASSPLDSEAFF. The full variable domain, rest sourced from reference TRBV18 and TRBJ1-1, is NAGVMQNPRHLVRRRGQEARLRCSPMKGHSHVYWYRQLPEEGLKFMVYLQKENIIDESGMPKERFSAEFPKEGPSILRIQQVVRGDSAAYFCASSPLDSEAFFGQGTRLTVV.

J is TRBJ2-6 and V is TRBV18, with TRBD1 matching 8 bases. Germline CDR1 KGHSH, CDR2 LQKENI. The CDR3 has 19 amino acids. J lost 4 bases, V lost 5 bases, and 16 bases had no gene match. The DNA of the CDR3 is TGTGCCAGCTCATCGCCTACAGGGGGAGTTTTGGCGGGGGCCAACGTCCTGACTTTC. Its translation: CASSSPTGGVLAGANVLTF. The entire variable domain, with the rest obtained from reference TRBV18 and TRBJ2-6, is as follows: NAGVMQNPRHLVRRRGQEARLRCSPMKGHSHVYWYRQLPEEGLKFMVYLQKENIIDESGMPKERFSAEFPKEGPSILRIQQVVRGDSAAYFCASSSPTGGVLAGANVLTFGAGSRLTVL.

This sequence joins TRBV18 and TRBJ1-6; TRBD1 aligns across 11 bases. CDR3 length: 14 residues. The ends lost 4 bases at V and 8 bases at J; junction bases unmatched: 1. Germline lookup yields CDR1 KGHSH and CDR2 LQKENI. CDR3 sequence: CASSRDRGDSPLHF. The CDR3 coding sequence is TGTGCCAGCTCACGGGACAGGGGGGATTCACCCCTCCACTTT.

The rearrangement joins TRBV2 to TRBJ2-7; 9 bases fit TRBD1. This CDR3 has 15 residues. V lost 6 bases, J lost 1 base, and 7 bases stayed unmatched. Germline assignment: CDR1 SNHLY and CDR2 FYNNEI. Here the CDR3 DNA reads TGTGCCAGCAGAGACAGGGGGTCCTCTTCCTACGAGCAGTACTTC. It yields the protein CASRDRGSSSYEQYF.

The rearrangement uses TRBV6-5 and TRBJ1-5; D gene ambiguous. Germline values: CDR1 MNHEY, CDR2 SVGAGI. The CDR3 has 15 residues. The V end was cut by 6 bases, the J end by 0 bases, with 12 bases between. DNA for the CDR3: TGTGCCAGCAGATTATTTACAGATAGCAATCAGCCCCAGCATTTT. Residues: CASRLFTDSNQPQHF.

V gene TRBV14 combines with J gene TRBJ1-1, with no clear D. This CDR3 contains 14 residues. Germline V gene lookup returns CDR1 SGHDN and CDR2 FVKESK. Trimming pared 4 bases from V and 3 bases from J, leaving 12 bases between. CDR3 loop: CASSLVGGHTEAFF. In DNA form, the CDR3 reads TGTGCCAGCAGCCTTGTCGGAGGGCACACTGAAGCTTTCTTT.

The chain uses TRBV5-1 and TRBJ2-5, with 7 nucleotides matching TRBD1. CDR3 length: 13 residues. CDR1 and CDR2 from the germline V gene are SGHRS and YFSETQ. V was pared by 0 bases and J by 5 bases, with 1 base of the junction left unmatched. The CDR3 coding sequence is TGCGCCAGCAGCTTGGAAGGGGGCGAGACCCAGTACTTC. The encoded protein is CASSLEGGETQYF.

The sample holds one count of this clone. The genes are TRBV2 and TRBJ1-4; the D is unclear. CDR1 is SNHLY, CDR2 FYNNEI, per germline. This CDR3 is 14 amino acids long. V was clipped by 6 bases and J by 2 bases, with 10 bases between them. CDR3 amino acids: CASSPPGTNEKLFF. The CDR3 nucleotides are TGTGCCAGCAGCCCCCCCGGGACTAATGAAAAACTGTTTTTT.

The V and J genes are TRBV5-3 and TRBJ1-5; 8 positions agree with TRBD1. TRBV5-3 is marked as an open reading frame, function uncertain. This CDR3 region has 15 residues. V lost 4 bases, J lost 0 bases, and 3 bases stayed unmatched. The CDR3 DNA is TGTGCCAGAAGCCCGGGACAGGATAGCAATCAGCCCCAGCATTTT. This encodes CARSPGQDSNQPQHF.

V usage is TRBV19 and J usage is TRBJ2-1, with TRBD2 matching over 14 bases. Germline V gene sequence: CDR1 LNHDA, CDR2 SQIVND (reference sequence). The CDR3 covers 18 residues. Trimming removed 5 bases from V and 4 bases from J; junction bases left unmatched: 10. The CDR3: CASSYPGLAGVGYNEQFF. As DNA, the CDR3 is TGTGCCAGTAGTTATCCGGGACTAGCGGGAGTCGGATACAATGAGCAGTTCTTC.

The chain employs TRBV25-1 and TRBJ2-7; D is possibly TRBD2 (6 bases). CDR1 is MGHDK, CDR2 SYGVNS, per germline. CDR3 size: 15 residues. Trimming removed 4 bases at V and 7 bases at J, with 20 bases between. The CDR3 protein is CASSGWAGRAMEQYF. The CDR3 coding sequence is TGTGCCAGCAGTGGATGGGCGGGACGCGCTATGGAGCAGTACTTC.

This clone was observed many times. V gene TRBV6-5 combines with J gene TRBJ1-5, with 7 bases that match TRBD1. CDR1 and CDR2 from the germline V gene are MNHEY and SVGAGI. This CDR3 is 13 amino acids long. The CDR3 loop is CAVQGNSNQPQHF. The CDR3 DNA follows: TGTGCGGTACAGGGGAATAGCAATCAGCCCCAGCATTTT.